The 19 T cell receptor beta chains given below trace back to one sample, sequenced in a study of T cell clusters in autoimmune cytopenias. Each sample's input was around 250 ng genomic DNA, 40,000 or so genome equivalents. Multiplex touch-down PCR amplified TRB using TRB-A and TRB-B pools in one tube. TCRdb reprocessed the multiplex PCR reads and stores each CDR3 protein as one record, lacking DNA. This listing includes approximately 2,100 distinct CDR3 sequences. These data were also filed under a second study, of T cell repertoires in aging, cancer and after chemotherapy.

Source material: peripheral blood. These receptors came from a human donor in good health.

This clonotype registers medium-sized by frequency. The chain uses TRBV12-3 or TRBV12-4 and TRBJ2-5; there is no DNA to check the TCRdb D call of TRBD1. The CDR3 is made up of 17 amino acids. CDR3 sequence: CASSFRSARGFGETQYF.

This clonotype is identified as large from frequency. The chain combines TRBV30 with TRBJ2-7. The CDR3 covers 11 residues. From germline, CDR1 is GTSNPN and CDR2 SVGIG (reference sequence). The CDR3 sequence is CAWTSSYEQYF.

In terms of frequency, this clonotype is large. The V and J genes are TRBV6-5 and TRBJ2-1. Looked up from germline, CDR1 is MNHEY and CDR2 is SVGAGI. The CDR3 consists of 11 residues. The CDR3 here is CASSYGYEQFF.

By frequency, this clonotype registers large. The chain uses TRBV11-1 and TRBJ2-7; absent DNA, TCRdb's TRBD2 call cannot be checked. The CDR3 totals 15 residues. Germline V CDR1 and CDR2: SGHAT, FQDESV (reference sequence). This chain's CDR3 is CASSLASSGSFEQYF.

Its frequency marks this clonotype as medium-sized. CDR3 residues: CASSLSGTGGAETQYF. The chain joins TRBV7-2 to TRBJ2-5; absent DNA, TCRdb's TRBD1 call cannot be checked. The CDR3 loop spans 16 amino acids. Per germline, CDR1 SGHTA and CDR2 FQGNSA.

This clonotype is medium-sized (0.01 to 0.1%) by frequency. The V and J genes are TRBV7-9 and TRBJ2-7. CDR1 and CDR2 from the germline V gene are SEHNR and FQNEAQ (reference sequence). This CDR3 has 12 residues. CDR3 protein: CASSKVSYEQYF.

The chain employs TRBV5-1 and TRBJ2-7; the TCRdb call, TRBD1, lacks DNA for checking. The germline V gene has CDR1 SGHRS and CDR2 YFSETQ. This CDR3 comprises 14 residues. The CDR3 is CASSTRQGSSEQYF.

This clonotype counts as medium-sized by frequency. The rearrangement joins TRBV5-1 to TRBJ1-1. The CDR3 has 14 amino acids. The germline V gene encodes CDR1 SGHRS and CDR2 YFSETQ. CDR3 protein: CASSLGDRWTEAFF.

The rearrangement links TRBV28 to TRBJ2-7; as DNA is missing, the TRBD2 call by TCRdb cannot be tested. There are 15 residues in the CDR3. The germline V gene encodes CDR1 MDHEN and CDR2 SYDVKM. The chain's CDR3 is CASSFQRGGTYEQYF.

CDR3 loop: CASRRTSGGNNYNEQFF. The genes are TRBV28 and TRBJ2-1; TCRdb calls TRBD2, which cannot be checked without DNA. The CDR3 has 17 residues. Germline CDR1 is MDHEN and CDR2 is SYDVKM. The full variable domain, completed using reference TRBV28 and TRBJ2-1, is DVKVTQSSRYLVKRTGEKVFLECVQDMDHENMFWYRQDPGLGLRLIYFSYDVKMKEKGDIPEGYSVSREKKERFSLILESASTNQTSMYLCASRRTSGGNNYNEQFFGPGTRLTVL.

The V gene is TRBV28, the J gene TRBJ2-7; TCRdb proposes TRBD1, but this gene call is untestable without DNA. The CDR3 covers 15 residues. The germline V gene encodes CDR1 MDHEN and CDR2 SYDVKM. The CDR3 reads CASSLISGGRYEQYF.

This clonotype is labeled medium-sized (0.01 to 0.1%) based on frequency. The rearrangement joins TRBV27 to TRBJ1-2; the D gene TCRdb calls, TRBD1, cannot be checked with no DNA. The CDR3 loop spans 15 amino acids. Germline CDR1 MNHEY, CDR2 SMNVEV (reference sequence). The CDR3 protein is CASRHPGQGGYGYTF.

Considering frequency, this clonotype is medium-sized (0.01 to 0.1%). V usage is TRBV7-9 and J usage is TRBJ2-7; the D gene TCRdb calls, TRBD2, cannot be checked with no DNA. Looked up from germline, CDR1 is SEHNR and CDR2 is FQNEAQ (reference sequence). This CDR3 contains 17 residues. CDR3 protein: CARSPRLAGGPSYEQYF.

The chain links TRBV7-3 to TRBJ2-1; TCRdb's D gene call, TRBD2, goes unchecked for lack of DNA. CDR3 length: 14 amino acids. Germline V CDR1 and CDR2: SGHTA, FQGTGA. The CDR3 region is CASSSGLVANEQFF.

By frequency, this clonotype registers large. The chain has TRBV19 and TRBJ2-5; lacking DNA, the TRBD1 call made by TCRdb goes unchecked. This CDR3 region has 15 residues. In germline, CDR1 is LNHDA, CDR2 SQIVND (reference sequence). The CDR3 here is CASSTAGTLRETQYF. The full variable domain, its missing parts supplied by reference TRBV19 and TRBJ2-5, is DGGITQSPKYLFRKEGQNVTLSCEQNLNHDAMYWYRQDPGQGLRLIYYSQIVNDFQKGDIAEGYSVSREKKESFPLTVTSAQKNPTAFYLCASSTAGTLRETQYFGPGTRLLVL.

This sequence joins TRBV4-2 and TRBJ2-5. This CDR3 comprises 15 residues. Germline V CDR1 and CDR2: LGHNA, YNFKEQ. The chain's CDR3 is CASSQQGDSPETQYF.

The chain carries TRBV28 and TRBJ1-3; TCRdb selects TRBD1, and the lack of DNA leaves this call unchecked. This CDR3 has 12 amino acids. Germline assignment: CDR1 MDHEN and CDR2 SYDVKM. CDR3: CASSGAGNTIYF.

This clonotype is identified as large from frequency. This chain connects TRBV6-4 to TRBJ2-3; TCRdb proposes TRBD2, but this gene call is untestable without DNA. Germline V gives CDR1 MRHNA, CDR2 SNTAGT. The CDR3 spans 15 residues. CDR3 in amino acids: CASSETSGITDTQYF.

The J gene is TRBJ2-3, the V gene TRBV7-3; absent DNA, TCRdb's TRBD2 call cannot be checked. The CDR3 length is 15 residues. CDR1 is SGHTA, CDR2 FQGTGA, per germline. The chain's CDR3 is CASSSAGLAGEGKYF.